Following are 6 T cell receptor beta chains from one sample sequenced in a study of T cell responses to AZD1222 COVID-19 vaccine. This table comes from immunoSEQ multiplex PCR, and its TCRdb copy is limited to in-frame clones, with some not included. Seen here are tens of thousands of clones, more than 90% observed once, and the top ten hold around 3%. The material was peripheral blood, obtained on day 0 of AZD1222 vaccination. The receptors here all came from an adult in good health.

This clone showed up just once. The genes are TRBV15 and TRBJ1-2; D not resolved. CDR1 is LNHNV, CDR2 YYDKDF, per germline (reference sequence). The CDR3 sequence is 15 residues long. Trimming left V 0 bases short and J 6 bases short, with 14 bases between. The CDR3, as DNA: TGTGCCACCAGCAGAGATCGGGCCAAGTCCCATGGCTACACCTTC. Protein product: CATSRDRAKSHGYTF.

The chain combines TRBV24-1 with TRBJ2-7; 7 bases fit TRBD2. With V trimmed by 4 bases and J by 5 bases, 4 bases remained unmatched. Germline V gene lookup returns CDR1 KGHDR and CDR2 SFDVKD. This CDR3 has 13 residues. The chain's CDR3 is CATSEGRAHEQYF. Written as DNA, the CDR3 is TGTGCCACCAGTGAGGGGAGGGCCCACGAGCAGTACTTC.

This clone was counted between two and nine times. The chain links TRBV15 to TRBJ2-2; TRBD2 is a possible D gene (5 bases). Between the trimmed V and J ends, which lost 2 bases and 5 bases, there was a span of 18 bases. Looked up from germline, CDR1 is LNHNV and CDR2 is YYDKDF (reference sequence). The length of the CDR3 is 17 residues. The CDR3 is CATSRTPGSGRTGELFF. In DNA form, the CDR3 reads TGTGCCACCAGCAGAACCCCAGGAAGCGGTCGGACCGGGGAGCTGTTTTTT.

This chain connects TRBV19 to TRBJ1-1, with D perhaps matching TRBD1 (6 bases). This CDR3 has 17 amino acids. V lost 6 bases, J lost 1 base, and 21 bases lay in between. Germline assignment: CDR1 LNHDA and CDR2 SQIVND (reference sequence). This CDR3 is CASRPTGMGAPNTEAFF. The DNA of the CDR3 is TGTGCCAGTAGACCTACGGGCATGGGGGCACCGAACACTGAAGCTTTCTTT. Using reference TRBV19 and TRBJ1-1 for the parts outside the CDR3, the full variable domain is DGGITQSPKYLFRKEGQNVTLSCEQNLNHDAMYWYRQDPGQGLRLIYYSQIVNDFQKGDIAEGYSVSREKKESFPLTVTSAQKNPTAFYLCASRPTGMGAPNTEAFFGQGTRLTVV.

The chain carries TRBV2 and TRBJ1-5, with 9 bases lining up with TRBD1. This CDR3 spans 14 amino acids. After removal of 3 bases from V and 5 bases from J, the junction contained 2 bases not matched to a gene. In germline, CDR1 is SNHLY, CDR2 FYNNEI. This chain's CDR3 is CASSETGGYQPQHF. CDR3 nucleotide sequence: TGTGCCAGCAGTGAGACAGGGGGATATCAGCCCCAGCATTTT. The whole variable domain, remainder taken from reference TRBV2 and TRBJ1-5, is EPEVTQTPSHQVTQMGQEVILRCVPISNHLYFYWYRQILGQKVEFLVSFYNNEISEKSEIFDDQFSVERPDGSNFTLKIRSTKLEDSAMYFCASSETGGYQPQHFGDGTRLSIL.

The chain carries TRBV12-3 or TRBV12-4 and TRBJ2-1; no reliable D call. The CDR3 totals 11 residues. V gave up 2 bases and J gave up 10 bases, with 6 bases separating them. The CDR3 loop is CASSLHGEQFF. The CDR3 DNA is TGTGCCAGCAGTTTACACGGGGAGCAGTTCTTC.